This entry is about one T cell receptor (beta chain). Its matching antigen is unknown. FACS sorted CD4+ or CD8+ T cells into CD45RA+ naive and CD45RO+ memory. This entry comes from a study of regulatory dendritic cells for organ transplantation. Study outcomes and limitations: Naive CD4+ and CD8+ repertoires were highly diverse; memory CD8+ was most oligoclonal. The authors noted considerable between-person heterogeneity in alloreactive memory CD8+ cells. Regulatory dendritic cells appeared to expand memory CD8+ clones less than mature ones.

Repertoires were generated with immunoSEQ multiplex PCR, while TCRdb's copy carries only in-frame clones and drops some. Among approximately 19,000 clones, 74% were seen once, and the ten largest hold 0.92%. Sequenced sample: memory CD4+ T cells from blood. Subset: CD45RO+ memory T cells. The receptor was derived from a human donor in good health.

The DNA for the CDR3 is TGTGCCAGCAGCTTTCGGCAGGGGAACACTGAAGCTTTCTTT. This encodes CASSFRQGNTEAFF. The chain links TRBV11-2 to TRBJ1-1; perhaps TRBD1 as D (5 bases). Trimming pared 3 bases from V and 1 base from J, leaving 9 bases between. The germline gives CDR1 SGHAT, CDR2 FQNNGV. CDR3 length: 14 amino acids.